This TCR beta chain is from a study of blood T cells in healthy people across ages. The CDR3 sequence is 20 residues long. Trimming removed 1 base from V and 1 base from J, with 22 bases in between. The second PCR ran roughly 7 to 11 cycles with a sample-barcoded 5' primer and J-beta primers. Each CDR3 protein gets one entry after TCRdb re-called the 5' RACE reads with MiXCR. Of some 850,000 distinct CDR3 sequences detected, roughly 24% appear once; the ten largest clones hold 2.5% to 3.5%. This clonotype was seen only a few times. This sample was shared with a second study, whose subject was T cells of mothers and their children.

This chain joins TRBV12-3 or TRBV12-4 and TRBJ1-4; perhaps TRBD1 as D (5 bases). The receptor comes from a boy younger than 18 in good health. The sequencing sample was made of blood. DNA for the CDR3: TGTGCCAGCAGTTTAGAATGGGGCAGGCCAAGAAGTGGAACTAATGAAAAACTGTTTTTT. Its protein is CASSLEWGRPRSGTNEKLFF.